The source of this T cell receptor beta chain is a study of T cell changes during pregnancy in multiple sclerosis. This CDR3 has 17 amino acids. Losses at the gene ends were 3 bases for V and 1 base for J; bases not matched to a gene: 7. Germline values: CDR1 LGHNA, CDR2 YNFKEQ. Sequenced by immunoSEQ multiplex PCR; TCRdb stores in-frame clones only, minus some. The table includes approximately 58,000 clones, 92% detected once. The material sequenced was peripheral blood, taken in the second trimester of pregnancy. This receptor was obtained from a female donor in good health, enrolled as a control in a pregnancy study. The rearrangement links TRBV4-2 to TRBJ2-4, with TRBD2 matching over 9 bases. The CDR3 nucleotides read TGTGCCAGCAGCCAGCCTATAGCGGGAGCGGCCAAAAACATTCAGTACTTC. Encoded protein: CASSQPIAGAAKNIQYF.